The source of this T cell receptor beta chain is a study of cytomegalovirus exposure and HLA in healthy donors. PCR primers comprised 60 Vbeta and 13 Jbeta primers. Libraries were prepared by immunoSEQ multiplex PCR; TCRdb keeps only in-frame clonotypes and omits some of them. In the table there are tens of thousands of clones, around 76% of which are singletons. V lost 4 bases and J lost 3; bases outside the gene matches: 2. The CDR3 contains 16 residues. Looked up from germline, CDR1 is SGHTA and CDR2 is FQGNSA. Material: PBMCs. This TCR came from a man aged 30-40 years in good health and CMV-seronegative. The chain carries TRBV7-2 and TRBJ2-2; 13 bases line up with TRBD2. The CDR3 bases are TGTGCCAGCAGCTCGGGACTAGCGGGGTACACCGGGGAGCTGTTTTTT. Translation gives CASSSGLAGYTGELFF.